This T cell receptor (beta chain) is from a study of long-term antiretroviral therapy in people with HIV. The study's findings and limits: Dominant in the repertoire at all time points were clones expanded before ART.

On this clone itself: The antigen is unknown.

The CDR3 is 15 residues long. From germline, CDR1 is KGHSH and CDR2 LQKENI. Trimming removed 3 bases from V and 8 bases from J, with 16 bases in between. The assay used was immunoSEQ (version v3.0), run at survey level. Assay used: immunoSEQ multiplex PCR; TCRdb lists only in-frame clones, some missing. This table has about 16,000 clones, roughly 80% appearing once. The chain employs TRBV18 and TRBJ1-4, with a weak D call TRBD1 (5 bases). The clonotype originates from a man younger than 45 with HIV. Sequenced here: unsorted PBMCs, sampled 1.2 years before starting antiretroviral therapy. CDR3 region: CASSPPGARPEKLFF. CDR3 DNA: TGTGCCAGCTCACCTCCCGGGGCGCGGCCGGAAAAACTGTTTTTT. Using reference TRBV18 and TRBJ1-4 for the parts outside the CDR3, the full variable domain is NAGVMQNPRHLVRRRGQEARLRCSPMKGHSHVYWYRQLPEEGLKFMVYLQKENIIDESGMPKERFSAEFPKEGPSILRIQQVVRGDSAAYFCASSPPGARPEKLFFGSGTQLSVL.